The 3 T cell receptor beta chains given below trace back to one sample, sequenced in a study of cytomegalovirus exposure and HLA in healthy donors. Sequencing used immunoSEQ multiplex PCR; TCRdb keeps in-frame clones, though not all of them. The table has 65,000 to 85,000 clones, 95% seen once; the top ten hold nearly 0.7%. The sample comprised PBMCs. The source is a woman under 30 in good health and CMV-seronegative.

The chain recombines TRBV5-1 with TRBJ1-4, with 7 bases matching TRBD1. There are 15 residues in the CDR3. Trimming took 0 bases from V and 7 from J; bases not matched to a gene: 6. Germline loops: CDR1 SGHRS, CDR2 YFSETQ. The chain's CDR3 is CASSLAETGFEKLFF. CDR3 sequence (DNA): TGCGCCAGCAGCTTGGCCGAGACAGGGTTTGAAAAACTGTTTTTT.

This clone is a singleton in its sample. The CDR3 protein is CASSRDIETQYF. The CDR3 coding sequence is TGTGCCAGCAGCCGGGACATCGAGACCCAGTACTTC. The chain is built from TRBV7-2 and TRBJ2-5, with D tentatively TRBD1 (6 bases). V lost 5 bases, J lost 5 bases, and 9 bases lay in between. Germline CDR1 and CDR2: SGHTA and FQGNSA. CDR3 size: 12 residues.

The CDR3 is CASSFGRGILTNYGYTF. In nucleotides, the CDR3 is TGTGCCAGCAGTTTCGGCAGGGGGATCCTTACTAACTATGGCTACACCTTC. The chain carries TRBV27 and TRBJ1-2; 7 bases map to TRBD1. Germline loops: CDR1 MNHEY, CDR2 SMNVEV (reference sequence). The length of the CDR3 is 17 residues. With V trimmed by 3 bases and J by 0 bases, 10 bases remained unmatched.